The 15 T cell receptor beta chains in this list originate from one sample, sequenced in a study of regulatory T cells in long-lasting Graves disease. Time point noted: newly diagnosed GD, antithyroid drugs for less than 3 months. RNA isolated from PBMCs was used to make the TCR library. The TCR beta library used iRepertoire HTBI primers with Arm-PCR amplification of CDR3. From the multiplex PCR reads, TCRdb called clonotypes with MiXCR, one entry per CDR3 protein. The table includes around 400,000 distinct CDR3 sequences, 12% detected once. This sample was shared with a second study, whose subject was T cells in Graves' hyperthyroidism and ophthalmopathy.

The specimen was peripheral blood mononuclear cells (PBMCs), collected at new diagnosis, from a patient treated with antithyroid drugs. Receptors were obtained from a woman younger than 30 with Graves disease.

This clonotype was detected many times. CDR3 sequence reads: CASRAAGRRDGYTF. The CDR3 DNA reads TGTGCCAGCCGGGCGGCAGGCCGGCGGGATGGCTACACCTTC. This rearrangement joins TRBV12-3 or TRBV12-4 to TRBJ1-2; no reliable D call. V was pared by 8 bases and J by 6 bases, with 19 bases between. The CDR3 consists of 14 residues.

This clonotype was observed many times. The chain is built from TRBV24-1 and TRBJ2-3, with 7 bases that match TRBD1. This CDR3 spans 16 amino acids. From germline, CDR1 is KGHDR and CDR2 SFDVKD. V shed 3 bases, J shed 8 bases, and the junction held 13 bases outside the gene matches. The CDR3 DNA sequence: TGTGCCACCAGTGATCCCCGGGGTCAGGGGGAAGGTACGCAGTATTTT. Its protein product is CATSDPRGQGEGTQYF.

This clonotype turned up a few times. The V call is TRBV28, the J call TRBJ2-1, with 7 positions matching TRBD2. The ends lost 4 bases at V and 6 bases at J; junction bases unmatched: 9. CDR3 size: 15 residues. The germline V gene encodes CDR1 MDHEN and CDR2 SYDVKM. The CDR3 nucleotides read TGTGCCAGCAGTTATACTAGCGAGAGGCGCAATGAGCAGTTCTTC. Protein sequence: CASSYTSERRNEQFF. The whole variable domain, remainder taken from reference TRBV28 and TRBJ2-1, is DVKVTQSSRYLVKRTGEKVFLECVQDMDHENMFWYRQDPGLGLRLIYFSYDVKMKEKGDIPEGYSVSREKKERFSLILESASTNQTSMYLCASSYTSERRNEQFFGPGTRLTVL.

This clonotype was seen many times. J is TRBJ2-7 and V is TRBV20-1; D is uncertain. This CDR3 is built from 13 residues. The germline V and J ends were trimmed by 3 bases and 3 bases, with 12 bases remaining between them. Germline CDR1 is DFQATT and CDR2 is SNEGSKA (reference sequence). The CDR3 DNA reads as TGCAGTGCTAGTTTCATTGAGATCTACGAGCAGTACTTC. It codes for CSASFIEIYEQYF.

The chain employs TRBV5-1 and TRBJ2-5, with TRBD1 matching 7 bases. J was trimmed by 5 bases and V by 4 bases; bases with no gene match: 11. The CDR3 spans 15 residues. CDR1 is SGHRS and CDR2 is YFSETQ in the germline V gene. CDR3: CASSLLLGGWETQYF. The CDR3 DNA follows: TGCGCCAGCAGCCTTTTGTTAGGGGGCTGGGAGACCCAGTACTTC.

This clonotype was picked up many times. The chain recombines TRBV7-8 with TRBJ2-7, with a tentative D call TRBD2 (6 bases). V was pared by 2 bases and J by 0 bases, with 14 bases between. Germline V gives CDR1 SGHVS, CDR2 FQNEAQ. The CDR3 covers 16 residues. CDR3 in amino acids: CASSLMVERASYEQYF. CDR3 bases: TGTGCCAGCAGCTTAATGGTCGAGCGGGCCTCCTACGAGCAGTACTTC.

This clonotype came up many times. The V call is TRBV10-3, the J call TRBJ2-7, with TRBD1 as a possible D gene (5 bases). Trimming cost V 4 bases and J 7 bases, with 17 bases left between them. The CDR3 is 14 residues long. Germline V gives CDR1 ENHRY, CDR2 SYGVKD. CDR3 sequence: CAISGQGEQWEQYF. The DNA of the CDR3 is TGTGCCATCAGTGGTCAGGGTGAACAATGGGAGCAGTACTTC.

This clonotype was counted at least ten times. The V call is TRBV20-1, the J call TRBJ2-1; the D is unclear. The CDR3 sequence is 15 residues long. V was clipped by 0 bases and J by 2 bases, with 11 bases between them. Germline assignment: CDR1 DFQATT and CDR2 SNEGSKA (reference sequence). Here the CDR3 reads CSARDLRSPYNEQFF. The CDR3 region has the DNA TGCAGTGCTAGAGACCTGAGGAGCCCCTACAATGAGCAGTTCTTC.

Of note for this clonotype: It may be a read error: a sequence one base away is much more abundant. J is TRBJ2-1 and V is TRBV6-1, with D possibly matching TRBD2 (6 bases). This CDR3 has 15 residues. Germline V gene lookup returns CDR1 MNHNS and CDR2 SASEGT. The CDR3 is CASGGRRGSYNERFF. The CDR3 nucleotides are TGTGCCAGCGGAGGCCGACGGGGGTCCTACAATGAGCGGTTCTTC.

Points on this clonotype: A much larger clone lies a single base off, so this may be a read error. V is TRBV13 and J is TRBJ1-6; D is ambiguous. Trimming took off 5 bases at V and 0 bases at J, with 8 bases between the two ends. This CDR3 has 15 residues. Germline CDR1 reads PRHDT; CDR2 reads FYEKMQ (reference sequence). The CDR3 DNA reads as TGTGCCAGCAGCGCAATGAGCTCCTATAATTCACCCCTCCACTTT. It is translated as CASSAMSSYNSPLHF.

There are many counts of this clonotype. The genes are TRBV7-8 and TRBJ2-3; D call uncertain. CDR1 is SGHVS and CDR2 is FQNEAQ in the germline V gene. The V and J ends lost 5 bases and 2 bases respectively, with 14 bases between them. This CDR3 region has 15 residues. The CDR3 region is CASSPPLRATDTQYF. The CDR3 DNA reads TGTGCCAGCAGCCCGCCCTTAAGGGCCACAGATACGCAGTATTTT. Filled out from reference TRBV7-8 and TRBJ2-3, the complete variable domain reads GAGVSQSPRYKVAKRGQDVALRCDPISGHVSLFWYQQALGQGPEFLTYFQNEAQLDKSGLPSDRFFAERPEGSVSTLKIQRTQQEDSAVYLCASSPPLRATDTQYFGPGTRLTVL.

This chain uses TRBV7-9 with TRBJ1-2, with TRBD1 identical over 7 bases. After removal of 6 bases from V and 2 bases from J, the junction contained 15 bases not matched to a gene. CDR1 is SEHNR, CDR2 FQNEAQ, per germline (reference sequence). The CDR3 runs 17 residues. CDR3 protein: CASSFQTGLGRNYGYTF. The CDR3 coding sequence is TGTGCCAGCAGTTTCCAGACAGGGTTGGGGAGAAACTATGGCTACACCTTC. Full variable domain (rest looked up from reference TRBV7-9 and TRBJ1-2): DTGVSQNPRHKITKRGQNVTFRCDPISEHNRLYWYRQTLGQGPEFLTYFQNEAQLEKSRLLSDRFSAERPKGSFSTLEIQRTEQGDSAMYLCASSFQTGLGRNYGYTFGSGTRLTVV.

This clonotype was observed a handful of times. The chain combines TRBV7-8 with TRBJ1-2, with TRBD1 as a possible D gene (6 bases). The CDR3 spans 16 residues. Looked up from germline, CDR1 is SGHVS and CDR2 is FQNEAQ. Trimming left V 2 bases short and J 4 bases short, with 17 bases between. This CDR3 reads CASSLNRDKESYGYTF. The CDR3 coding sequence is TGTGCCAGCAGCTTAAACCGGGACAAAGAGAGCTATGGCTACACCTTC. Full variable domain (remainder filled in from reference TRBV7-8 and TRBJ1-2): GAGVSQSPRYKVAKRGQDVALRCDPISGHVSLFWYQQALGQGPEFLTYFQNEAQLDKSGLPSDRFFAERPEGSVSTLKIQRTQQEDSAVYLCASSLNRDKESYGYTFGSGTRLTVV.

This clonotype was observed at least ten times. The J gene is TRBJ2-4, the V gene TRBV5-1; possibly TRBD2 for D (5 bases). The ends were cut back, 3 bases at V and 1 base at J, with 20 bases in the middle. Per germline, CDR1 SGHRS and CDR2 YFSETQ. The CDR3 loop spans 18 amino acids. The DNA for the CDR3 is TGCGCCAGCAGCTCGTCCCCGACCGGTGAGGGCGCCAAAAACATTCAGTACTTC. Translated: CASSSSPTGEGAKNIQYF.

This clonotype turned up a few times. The genes are TRBV20-1 and TRBJ2-1; 11 positions match TRBD2. The length of the CDR3 is 16 residues. Germline V gene sequence: CDR1 DFQATT, CDR2 SNEGSKA (reference sequence). V trimming: 0 bases; J trimming: 4 bases; junction bases outside the gene matches: 5. The CDR3: CSARDFSGGGYNEQFF. The CDR3, as DNA: TGCAGTGCTAGAGATTTTAGCGGGGGGGGTTACAATGAGCAGTTCTTC.